This T cell receptor (beta chain) was found in a study of blood T cell repertoires in COVID-19. Across the whole study: From T cells, B-cell-depleted T cells, or PBMCs came the material, which was cDNA or gDNA.

Participants, 18 to 89 years old, spanned under 30 US areas. Which cohort a participant joined came from the clinical history participants gave. Concerning this clone: Other DNA variants within this sample encode the same CDR3.

As handled by the study authors: Researchers report that nucleated cell counts were estimated from reference gene primer amplification. Only in-frame clones appear in the TCRdb table, and some are missing; sequencing was by immunoSEQ multiplex PCR. V and J calls and clone size are as listed in that table; D and trimming were resolved from the DNA. The sample consists of 430,000 or so clones, about 88% of them appearing once. The CDR3 is 13 residues long. V was shortened by 2 bases and J by 6 bases, with 8 bases between the two germline ends. The rearrangement joins TRBV12-3 or TRBV12-4 to TRBJ1-5; D gene ambiguous. The sequenced sample was PBMCs or T cells enriched from blood (not recorded which). This TCR was sampled from a woman aged 18-35 years who had been exposed to COVID-19. The CDR3 nucleotides read TGTGCCAGCAGTTTATCTGGCGGTCAGCCCCAGCATTTT. Residues: CASSLSGGQPQHF.